This TCR beta chain is drawn from a study of blood T cells in healthy people across ages (dated by TCRdb to 2014 to 2015). In the study overall: In model experiments, template switching captured roughly one uniquely barcoded TCR beta cDNA molecule for every two T cells. To avoid experimental bias, donors of different ages were spread randomly across the sequencing lanes. The study measured age-related changes in TCR beta repertoire diversity using deep sequencing normalized with unique cDNA molecular identifiers. Donors were grouped into four age groups: young (average about 15 years), middle-aged (about 40), aged (about 60) and long-lived (approximately 82). For two donors (one aged 18 to 29 and one aged 80 or older), the study analyzed two additional independent replicas of 1 million unique cDNA reads from the same blood draw.

Overall study outcomes, separate from this receptor: As age increased, observed TCR beta diversity per million T cells dropped in a roughly linear way, and a significant reduction was already evident by age 40. Because donor CMV infection status was unknown, age-related changes in expanded clonotypes were potentially confounded. Compared with the aged group, the long-lived group had more naive CD4+ T cells, fewer expanded clones and increased TCR diversity, suggesting age selection. Total diversity estimates from one million sequenced T cells were considered lower bounds and underestimates. Because profiling used bulk unsorted PBMCs, naive and antigen-experienced compartments could not be compared conclusively. The percentage of naive T cells measured by flow cytometry correlated strongly with observed TCR beta diversity.

Library creation used 5' RACE. Sequencing instrument: Illumina HiSeq 2500. A second roughly 6 to 12 cycle PCR used a sample-barcoded 5' primer and a J-beta primer mix. Each TCR beta cDNA molecule received a unique molecular identifier from a template-switch 5' adaptor carrying 12 random nucleotides. Each sample yielded at least 3 million CDR3-containing paired-end reads. First-strand cDNA was synthesized from all RNA with the Mint cDNA synthesis kit, primed by a TRBC-specific oligonucleotide. All cDNA was treated with uracil-DNA glycosylase and then went through a first 18-cycle PCR with the universal primers M1SS and BC2_uni_R. The study's own analysis went as follows. For normalization, 1 million high-quality reads were randomly selected from each sample, with every read carrying a distinct molecular identifier. Instead of being binned into consensus sequences, reads with shared molecular identifiers were discarded. MiTCR, with a Q25 quality threshold and the strictest error-elimination algorithm, was used for CDR3 identification, clonotype clustering and error correction. A nonparametric unseen species model with Euler transformation was used to estimate a lower bound on total TCR beta diversity. TCRdb reanalyzed the raw reads on its own, using fastp at Q25 for trimming and MiXCR for clone calling, and kept in-frame beta chains. Rows are combined by CDR3 protein, so each entry shows the most common genes and DNA. TCRdb, rather than the study authors, made the V and J calls. The sample has around 710,000 distinct CDR3 sequences on record, more than 40% of them singletons. The top ten clonotypes cover roughly 20% of the sample.

For this clonotype: Its antigen is still unknown. No base quality information exists; no much larger clone differs at one position.

The 39 donors, aged about 6 to 100 years, were systemically healthy Caucasian individuals from Russia. Approximately 10 milliliters of peripheral blood were collected from each donor into EDTA-treated Vacutainer tubes. PBMCs were isolated by Ficoll-Paque density-gradient centrifugation, with at least 7 million obtained per sample. Trizol reagent was used to extract total RNA from the PBMCs, yielding at least 5.5 micrograms per sample. Naive CD45RAhigh/CD27high T cell percentages were measured by flow cytometry on a PBMC aliquot from every donor. The source is a woman aged 55-70 years in good health. The sample consisted of blood.

The CDR3 sequence is CASSQVEGTHEQYF. The DNA reads TGCGCCAGCAGCCAAGTCGAAGGAACCCACGAGCAGTACTTC. The chain joins TRBV4-1 to TRBJ2-7; no D segment can be confidently identified. V drops 1 base and J drops 5 bases, leaving 12 bases in between. In the germline V gene, CDR1 corresponds to MGHRA and CDR2 to YSYEKL. From its cysteine to its phenylalanine, the CDR3 spans 14 amino acids. CDR3 DNA only is kept here, 42 bases in frame from base 1.